The 24 T cell receptor beta chains below all came from one sample that was sequenced in a study of shared clonotypes between healthy human individuals. The repertoire was sequenced with immunoSEQ multiplex PCR; TCRdb's copy has only in-frame clones and lacks some. Of about a million clones listed, under 80% were seen once; the top ten hold roughly 1.4%. Material for sequencing was memory CD4+ T cells sorted from blood. Described subset: CD45RA-negative fraction. The source is a young man in good health.

The chain is built from TRBV5-1 and TRBJ2-3; D is unclear. Per germline, CDR1 SGHRS and CDR2 YFSETQ. The germline V and J ends were trimmed by 2 bases and 0 bases, with 10 bases remaining between them. CDR3 length: 15 residues. CDR3 sequence reads: CASSLRTDSTDTQYF. The CDR3 coding sequence is TGCGCCAGCAGCTTAAGGACGGATAGCACAGATACGCAGTATTTT.

The rearrangement joins TRBV6-1 to TRBJ1-5, with D tentatively TRBD1 (6 bases). The V end lost 4 bases, the J end lost 1 base, and 17 bases lay between the germline ends. CDR3 length: 17 amino acids. The germline V gene encodes CDR1 MNHNS and CDR2 SASEGT. The CDR3 DNA is TGTGCCAGCAGTGGGTCAGGGGTCGGGCGGAGCAATCAGCCCCAGCATTTT. Protein sequence: CASSGSGVGRSNQPQHF.

This clone was observed a few times. The rearrangement links TRBV4-1 to TRBJ2-7; no clear D. The germline CDR1 and CDR2 sequences are MGHRA and YSYEKL. This CDR3 has 15 amino acids. V dropped 0 bases and J dropped 7 bases, with 16 bases sitting between them. CDR3 nucleotide sequence: TGCGCCAGCAGCCAAGAACAAAAGGGAACGGCTGAGCAGTACTTC. Amino acid sequence: CASSQEQKGTAEQYF.

This clone was picked up a small number of times. The gene calls are TRBV2 and TRBJ1-4; the match to TRBD1 covers 8 bases. The CDR3 has 14 amino acids. The junction had 5 bases not matched to a gene; V was cut back by 3 bases and J by 8 bases. Germline loops: CDR1 SNHLY, CDR2 FYNNEI. The CDR3 bases are TGTGCCAGCAGTGACAGGACAGGGAACGAAAAACTGTTTTTT. Its translation is CASSDRTGNEKLFF. The whole variable domain, remainder taken from reference TRBV2 and TRBJ1-4, is EPEVTQTPSHQVTQMGQEVILRCVPISNHLYFYWYRQILGQKVEFLVSFYNNEISEKSEIFDDQFSVERPDGSNFTLKIRSTKLEDSAMYFCASSDRTGNEKLFFGSGTQLSVL.

The V and J genes are TRBV28 and TRBJ2-7; tentatively, D is TRBD2 (6 bases). V was pared by 4 bases and J by 5 bases, with 18 bases between. Germline V gene data show CDR1 as MDHEN and CDR2 as SYDVKM. This CDR3 spans 15 amino acids. CDR3 nucleotide sequence: TGTGCCAGCAGTTCCCCCCCCACGGCGGGGCACGAGCAGTACTTC. This sequence encodes CASSSPPTAGHEQYF. The full variable domain, completed using reference TRBV28 and TRBJ2-7, is DVKVTQSSRYLVKRTGEKVFLECVQDMDHENMFWYRQDPGLGLRLIYFSYDVKMKEKGDIPEGYSVSREKKERFSLILESASTNQTSMYLCASSSPPTAGHEQYFGPGTRLTVT.

This clone occurred a few times. This rearrangement joins TRBV9 to TRBJ2-7, with TRBD2 matching 11 bases. V was clipped by 0 bases and J by 5 bases; unmatched bases: 7. Germline-derived CDR1 and CDR2 are SGDLS and YYNGEE. The CDR3 totals 16 residues. The CDR3 DNA reads TGTGCCAGCAGCGTAGAGGCTAGCGGGAGGCCCGACGAGCAGTACTTC. Translating gives CASSVEASGRPDEQYF.

The rearrangement uses TRBV5-5 and TRBJ1-5; D is unresolved. Germline lookup yields CDR1 SGHKS and CDR2 YYEKEE (reference sequence). Trimming cost V 1 base and J 7 bases, with 12 bases left between them. The CDR3 length is 14 residues. Here the CDR3 DNA reads TGTGCCAGCAGCTTGTCTAACAATAACCAGCCCCAGCATTTT. It yields the protein CASSLSNNNQPQHF.

A word on this clone: The same CDR3 also results from other DNA sequences found in this sample. The chain couples TRBV19 to TRBJ1-1; D is ambiguous. CDR1 LNHDA and CDR2 SQIVND come from the germline V gene (reference sequence). Trimming pared 5 bases from V and 1 base from J, leaving 11 bases between. The CDR3 extends over 14 amino acids. CDR3 DNA sequence: TGTGCCAGTAGTTTCCTACCAGAGAACACTGAAGCTTTCTTT. Its protein product is CASSFLPENTEAFF.

The V call is TRBV4-2, the J call TRBJ1-3, with D unresolved. Germline loops: CDR1 LGHNA, CDR2 YNFKEQ. The CDR3 loop spans 15 amino acids. With 0 bases removed from V and 1 base from J, the gap between germline ends came to 7 bases. In DNA, the CDR3 is TGTGCCAGCAGCCAAGATTGGGGTTCTGGAAACACCATATATTTT. Its translation: CASSQDWGSGNTIYF.

J is TRBJ2-3 and V is TRBV5-8; no definite D call. CDR1 is SGHTS, CDR2 YDEGEE, per germline. Trimming stripped 1 base from V and 1 base from J, with 13 bases between. The CDR3 contains 16 residues. The CDR3 bases are TGTGCCAGCAGCTTGCATAAGGTGGTTGGCACAGATACGCAGTATTTT. This sequence encodes CASSLHKVVGTDTQYF.

The rearrangement uses TRBV18 and TRBJ1-5; D remains ambiguous. Trimming removed 2 bases from V and 3 bases from J, with 11 bases in between. The CDR3 sequence is 15 residues long. Germline CDR1 and CDR2: KGHSH and LQKENI. The CDR3 sequence: CASSPSGRLNQPQHF. The DNA of the CDR3 is TGTGCCAGCTCACCATCTGGGAGGCTCAATCAGCCCCAGCATTTT.

This clone was recorded many times. The CDR3 protein is CASSWYGTSGQETQYF. In DNA form, the CDR3 reads TGTGCCAGCAGCTGGTACGGGACTAGCGGACAAGAGACCCAGTACTTC. V usage is TRBV7-2 and J usage is TRBJ2-5, with TRBD2 identical over 11 bases. Trimming cost V 4 bases and J 2 bases; bases outside gene matches: 6. This CDR3 contains 16 residues. The germline CDR1 and CDR2 sequences are SGHTA and FQGNSA.

The chain recombines TRBV9 with TRBJ2-1, with TRBD1 as a possible D gene (6 bases). The V end was cut by 4 bases, the J end by 8 bases, with 13 bases between. Germline V gives CDR1 SGDLS, CDR2 YYNGEE. This CDR3 is 13 amino acids long. The CDR3 sequence is CASSLQQGYEQFF. DNA of the CDR3: TGTGCCAGCAGCTTACAGCAGGGGTATGAGCAGTTCTTC.

The chain employs TRBV11-2 and TRBJ2-5; D remains unclear. The CDR3 sequence is 17 residues long. Germline V gene data show CDR1 as SGHAT and CDR2 as FQNNGV. V shed 2 bases and J shed 1 base, with 17 bases lying between them. The CDR3 coding sequence is TGTGCCAGCAGCTTATTGTCCGGCGGAGCAAGCCAAGAGACCCAGTACTTC. Its protein product is CASSLLSGGASQETQYF.

This clone was seen only a few times. The rearrangement joins TRBV30 to TRBJ1-1; D is ambiguous. V was clipped by 3 bases and J by 8 bases, with 7 bases between them. From germline, CDR1 is GTSNPN and CDR2 SVGIG (reference sequence). This CDR3 is 10 amino acids long. In DNA form, the CDR3 reads TGTGCCTGGAGCGAATTAGAAGCTTTCTTT. Amino acids: CAWSELEAFF.

The rearrangement joins TRBV7-9 to TRBJ1-2, with unresolved D. V lost 8 bases and J lost 2, with 12 bases in between. This CDR3 spans 13 amino acids. Germline V lookup: CDR1 SEHNR, CDR2 FQNEAQ (reference sequence). The CDR3 sequence is CASGTERNYGYTF. The CDR3 DNA is TGTGCCAGCGGAACGGAGCGGAACTATGGCTACACCTTC.

The chain couples TRBV5-3 to TRBJ2-7, with D possibly TRBD1 on 6 matching bases. TRBV5-3 is an ORF, with its function uncertain. The CDR3 has 14 residues. The ends were cut back, 7 bases at V and 2 bases at J, with 16 bases in the middle. CDR3 protein: CARGPRGRPYEQYF. CDR3 in DNA: TGTGCCAGAGGGCCCAGGGGACGCCCCTACGAGCAGTACTTC.

In this sample, this clone turned up a few times. V and J are TRBV4-1 and TRBJ2-5; TRBD1 aligns across 7 bases. The CDR3 covers 13 residues. Germline V gene sequence: CDR1 MGHRA, CDR2 YSYEKL. Trimming removed 4 bases from V and 1 base from J; junction bases left unmatched: 0. The CDR3: CASSRQGQETQYF. The CDR3 nucleotides are TGCGCCAGCAGCCGACAGGGCCAAGAGACCCAGTACTTC.

The rearrangement joins TRBV4-2 to TRBJ2-7; the D gene could be TRBD1 or TRBD2 (6 bases each). The germline gives CDR1 LGHNA, CDR2 YNFKEQ. This CDR3 region has 15 residues. V was clipped by 6 bases and J by 2 bases, with 17 bases between them. DNA for the CDR3: TGTGCCAGCAGTCAAACTCGAGGGGGGACCTACGAGCAGTACTTC. It encodes CASSQTRGGTYEQYF.

V and J are TRBV4-3 and TRBJ2-7, with D maybe TRBD1 (6 bases). Trimming took off 0 bases at V and 1 base at J, with 13 bases between the two ends. Germline V lookup: CDR1 LGHNA, CDR2 YSLEER. This CDR3 spans 16 amino acids. CDR3 DNA sequence: TGCGCCAGCAGCCAAGATTTAGGGGGTGGATCCTACGAGCAGTACTTC. This translates into CASSQDLGGGSYEQYF.

This clone was counted once. V and J are TRBV5-1 and TRBJ2-1, with D possibly TRBD2 on 5 matching bases. The CDR3 runs 14 residues. CDR1 and CDR2 (germline): SGHRS, YFSETQ. Trimming pared 4 bases from V and 2 bases from J, leaving 10 bases between. The CDR3 bases are TGCGCCAGCAGCAGCGGAGTGGCCTACAATGAGCAGTTCTTC. Encoded protein: CASSSGVAYNEQFF.

The chain uses TRBV7-8 and TRBJ2-7, with 9 bases aligning to TRBD2. The J segment lost 5 bases and the V segment lost 2 bases, leaving 10 bases of the junction unmatched. In germline, CDR1 is SGHVS, CDR2 FQNEAQ. The CDR3 runs 16 residues. The CDR3 region has the DNA TGTGCCAGCAGCTTAAGGGCCAGCGGGAGGTCGAACGAGCAGTACTTC. Its translation: CASSLRASGRSNEQYF.

The chain uses TRBV18 and TRBJ1-2; no clear D gene. This CDR3 contains 14 residues. Germline lookup yields CDR1 KGHSH and CDR2 LQKENI. Trimming left V 3 bases short and J 6 bases short, with 14 bases between. CDR3 coding DNA: TGTGCCAGCTCACCCGGGTTAGCGCCCGATGGCTACACCTTC. Translated, it gives CASSPGLAPDGYTF.

This clone was picked up a small number of times. This specimen includes other DNA sequences encoding the same CDR3. The V gene is TRBV10-3, the J gene TRBJ1-3, with a weak D call TRBD1 (5 bases). This CDR3 comprises 15 residues. V was clipped by 2 bases and J by 0 bases, with 8 bases between them. Looked up from germline, CDR1 is ENHRY and CDR2 is SYGVKD. The CDR3, as DNA: TGTGCCATCAGTGAGCAGGGTCCCTCTGGAAACACCATATATTTT. Protein product: CAISEQGPSGNTIYF.